Below, 30 T cell receptor beta chains from the same sample are listed, as sequenced in a study of Tregs in tolerant kidney transplant recipients. Recipients received nonmyeloablative bone marrow transplants from related graft donors, with transient mixed chimerism. Profiled with immunoSEQ multiplex PCR; TCRdb holds only in-frame clones, not every one. The sample lists fewer than 55,000 clones; roughly 90% were seen once. The sample consisted of CD8+ T cells from blood (PBMCs), taken 12 months after the transplant. The origin of the receptors is a human patient who received a combined kidney and bone marrow transplant. Certain T cells may be donor cells from the graft.

The genes are TRBV13 and TRBJ2-3; 7 bases fit TRBD2. Germline CDR1 is PRHDT and CDR2 is FYEKMQ (reference sequence). The CDR3 consists of 14 residues. V lost 3 bases, J lost 4 bases, and 4 bases stayed unmatched. CDR3 in DNA: TGTGCCAGCAGCTTGGGGGGGTTCGCAGATACGCAGTATTTT. Its protein product is CASSLGGFADTQYF.

V gene TRBV13 combines with J gene TRBJ2-7; maybe TRBD1 (6 bases). Trimming shortened V by 4 bases and J by 5 bases, and 12 bases separated the two germline ends. This CDR3 comprises 13 residues. Germline V gene lookup returns CDR1 PRHDT and CDR2 FYEKMQ (reference sequence). CDR3 region: CASSYVRGNEQYF. The CDR3 DNA follows: TGTGCCAGCAGCTATGTGAGGGGGAACGAGCAGTACTTC. Together with reference TRBV13 and TRBJ2-7, the CDR3 gives the full variable domain: AAGVIQSPRHLIKEKRETATLKCYPIPRHDTVYWYQQGPGQDPQFLISFYEKMQSDKGSIPDRFSAQQFSDYHSELNMSSLELGDSALYFCASSYVRGNEQYFGPGTRLTVT.

The rearrangement joins TRBV19 to TRBJ2-1; 9 bases align to TRBD2. V lost 7 bases, J lost 5 bases, and 6 bases stayed unmatched. Germline assignment: CDR1 LNHDA and CDR2 SQIVND (reference sequence). CDR3 size: 14 residues. CDR3: CASTRTSDDNEQFF. The CDR3 coding sequence is TGTGCCAGTACCCGGACTAGCGACGACAATGAGCAGTTCTTC. The complete variable domain, with remaining parts taken from reference TRBV19 and TRBJ2-1, reads DGGITQSPKYLFRKEGQNVTLSCEQNLNHDAMYWYRQDPGQGLRLIYYSQIVNDFQKGDIAEGYSVSREKKESFPLTVTSAQKNPTAFYLCASTRTSDDNEQFFGPGTRLTVL.

The chain recombines TRBV11-2 with TRBJ2-1, with D tentatively TRBD1 (6 bases). V was shortened by 5 bases and J by 0 bases, with 14 bases between the two germline ends. The CDR3 is 16 amino acids. Germline CDR1 reads SGHAT; CDR2 reads FQNNGV. The DNA for the CDR3 is TGTGCCAGCAGCCCTGGGGGCGGAAGCTCCTACAATGAGCAGTTCTTC. Protein sequence: CASSPGGGSSYNEQFF. The full variable domain, in which reference TRBV11-2 and TRBJ2-1 provide the parts outside the CDR3, is EAGVAQSPRYKIIEKRQSVAFWCNPISGHATLYWYQQILGQGPKLLIQFQNNGVVDDSQLPKDRFSAERLKGVDSTLKIQPAKLEDSAVYLCASSPGGGSSYNEQFFGPGTRLTVL.

J is TRBJ2-7 and V is TRBV4-3; D is unresolved. The CDR3 has 15 amino acids. From germline, CDR1 is LGHNA and CDR2 YSLEER. The V end lost 0 bases, the J end lost 2 bases, and 11 bases lay between the germline ends. The CDR3 protein is CASSQDNSQTYEQYF. CDR3 DNA: TGCGCCAGCAGCCAAGATAACAGTCAGACCTACGAGCAGTACTTC.

This clone was recorded only once. This chain uses TRBV12-5 with TRBJ2-5; TRBD1 matches at 8 bases. Trimming removed 6 bases from V and 5 bases from J; junction bases left unmatched: 5. There are 13 residues in the CDR3. Germline lookup yields CDR1 LGHNT and CDR2 FRNRAP. CDR3 nucleotides: TGTGCTAGTGGCAGGACAGGGTGGGAGACCCAGTACTTC. Translated, it gives CASGRTGWETQYF.

The chain employs TRBV12-5 and TRBJ2-1, with 7 bases lining up with TRBD2. The CDR3 runs 15 residues. The germline gives CDR1 LGHNT, CDR2 FRNRAP. V trimming: 4 bases; J trimming: 6 bases; junction bases outside the gene matches: 9. The DNA for the CDR3 is TGTGCTAGTGGTTCCCCGTCCGGGAGGATCAATGAGCAGTTCTTC. Encoded protein: CASGSPSGRINEQFF.

To note about this clone: An end of the junction does not agree with germline; a read error may underlie this. This same CDR3 is encoded by further DNA sequences in the sample. The chain couples TRBV5-4 to TRBJ1-4, with D unresolved. The length of the CDR3 is 14 residues. Germline V gene sequence: CDR1 SGHNT, CDR2 YYREEE (reference sequence). CDR3 region: CASSFYRRNEKLFF. The DNA of the CDR3 is TGTGCCAGCAGCTTCTACCGGAGGAATGAAAAGCTGTTTTTT.

The chain uses TRBV29-1 and TRBJ2-7, with TRBD2 as a possible D gene (5 bases). V was clipped by 4 bases and J by 3 bases, with 10 bases between them. The CDR3 is made up of 12 amino acids. In germline, CDR1 is SQVTM, CDR2 ANQGSEA. CDR3 sequence: CSVGSGNYEQYF. For the CDR3, the DNA is TGCAGCGTTGGGTCGGGGAACTACGAGCAGTACTTC.

V is TRBV15 and J is TRBJ2-7; D is possibly TRBD2 (7 bases). The CDR3 spans 13 residues. Germline V gene lookup returns CDR1 LNHNV and CDR2 YYDKDF (reference sequence). Here the CDR3 reads CASGGASSYEQYF. The CDR3 DNA follows: TGTGCGTCTGGGGGGGCCAGCTCCTACGAGCAGTACTTC.

This chain uses TRBV7-3 with TRBJ1-6; D is possibly TRBD1 (6 bases). The ends were cut back, 2 bases at V and 2 bases at J, with 10 bases in the middle. This CDR3 region has 16 residues. Per the germline V gene, CDR1 is SGHTA and CDR2 is FQGTGA. The CDR3 DNA sequence: TGTGCCAGCAGCTTATGGGGGCCACCCTATAATTCACCCCTCCACTTT. Amino acids: CASSLWGPPYNSPLHF.

The CDR3 nucleotides read TGTGCCAGCAGCTTAGGGACAGGTTTCAATGAGCAGTTCTTC. Translating gives CASSLGTGFNEQFF. The chain has TRBV13 and TRBJ2-1; tentatively, D is TRBD1 (6 bases). The ends were cut back, 0 bases at V and 6 bases at J, with 9 bases in the middle. CDR1 and CDR2 (germline): PRHDT, FYEKMQ (reference sequence). This CDR3 comprises 14 residues.

The chain recombines TRBV19 with TRBJ2-3; D perhaps matches TRBD1 (5 bases). The CDR3 has 14 residues. Germline V gene sequence: CDR1 LNHDA, CDR2 SQIVND (reference sequence). Trimming took off 1 base at V and 4 bases at J, with 9 bases between the two ends. The CDR3 loop is CASSIVAGPDTQYF. Written as DNA, the CDR3 is TGTGCCAGTAGTATAGTTGCAGGGCCAGATACGCAGTATTTT.

This chain connects TRBV4-1 to TRBJ1-1, with D possibly TRBD1 on 5 matching bases. Germline V CDR1 and CDR2: MGHRA, YSYEKL. V was pared by 4 bases and J by 0 bases, with 15 bases between. The length of the CDR3 is 16 residues. DNA for the CDR3: TGCGCCAGCAGCCCATCCTGGGGCACCATGAACACTGAAGCTTTCTTT. It yields the protein CASSPSWGTMNTEAFF.

The V call is TRBV7-2, the J call TRBJ2-7; no definite D call. CDR3 length equals 14 residues. V lost 5 bases to trimming and J lost 1 base, with 12 bases between them. CDR1 SGHTA and CDR2 FQGNSA come from the germline V gene. The CDR3 bases are TGTGCCAGCAGCCATATTGGCGGTTCCTACGAGCAGTACTTC. Encoded protein: CASSHIGGSYEQYF. Using reference TRBV7-2 and TRBJ2-7 for the parts outside the CDR3, the full variable domain is GAGVSQSPSNKVTEKGKDVELRCDPISGHTALYWYRQSLGQGLEFLIYFQGNSAPDKSGLPSDRFSAERTGGSVSTLTIQRTQQEDSAVYLCASSHIGGSYEQYFGPGTRLTVT.

The chain joins TRBV4-2 to TRBJ1-2; TRBD1 agrees at 8 bases. CDR1 and CDR2 (germline): LGHNA, YNFKEQ. After removal of 0 bases from V and 7 bases from J, the junction contained 7 bases not matched to a gene. This CDR3 comprises 15 residues. CDR3 amino acids: CASSQDIWQGAGYTF. In nucleotides, the CDR3 is TGTGCCAGCAGCCAAGATATTTGGCAGGGGGCTGGCTACACCTTC.

V gene TRBV27 combines with J gene TRBJ2-7, with 11 positions matching TRBD2. J was trimmed by 2 bases and V by 4 bases; bases with no gene match: 4. Germline-derived CDR1 and CDR2 are MNHEY and SMNVEV (reference sequence). The CDR3 sequence is 15 residues long. The DNA of the CDR3 is TGTGCCAGCAGTTCCTTAGCGGGGGGGCCCTACGAGCAGTACTTC. This sequence encodes CASSSLAGGPYEQYF.

A few counts support this clone. The chain couples TRBV5-1 to TRBJ1-3, with a weak D call TRBD1 (5 bases). From germline, CDR1 is SGHRS and CDR2 YFSETQ. V gave up 4 bases and J gave up 1 base, with 12 bases separating them. This CDR3 comprises 15 residues. As DNA, the CDR3 is TGCGCCAGCAGCAAATCGGGACTTTCTGGAAACACCATATATTTT. Its protein product is CASSKSGLSGNTIYF.

The rearrangement links TRBV15 to TRBJ2-1; 8 positions match TRBD2. Germline CDR1 and CDR2: LNHNV and YYDKDF (reference sequence). This CDR3 is 15 amino acids long. The V and J ends lost 1 base and 5 bases, in that order; junction bases with no gene match: 4. The chain's CDR3 is CATSRGSGANNEQFF. In nucleotides, the CDR3 is TGTGCCACCAGCAGAGGTAGCGGGGCGAACAATGAGCAGTTCTTC.

This sequence joins TRBV5-4 and TRBJ2-7; D is perhaps TRBD2 (6 bases). Germline V gene sequence: CDR1 SGHNT, CDR2 YYREEE (reference sequence). V lost 2 bases to trimming and J lost 4 bases, with 10 bases between them. The CDR3 spans 13 residues. CDR3 nucleotides: TGTGCCAGCAGCTTTGGGGGGTTATACGAGCAGTACTTC. Its protein is CASSFGGLYEQYF.

This rearrangement joins TRBV7-9 to TRBJ2-7; 8 bases map to TRBD1. The CDR3 sequence is 15 residues long. Germline assignment: CDR1 SEHNR and CDR2 FQNEAQ (reference sequence). The V and J ends lost 0 bases and 3 bases, in that order; junction bases with no gene match: 4. For the CDR3, the DNA is TGTGCCAGCAGCTTAGCGACAACAGGGGGCTACGAGCAGTACTTC. Translation: CASSLATTGGYEQYF.

The chain combines TRBV6-5 with TRBJ1-2; no firm D call. The CDR3 contains 15 residues. Germline V gene lookup returns CDR1 MNHEY and CDR2 SVGAGI. V was cut by 0 bases and J by 2 bases, with 10 bases left in between. CDR3 amino acids: CASSYSAGINYGYTF. Written as DNA, the CDR3 is TGTGCCAGCAGTTACTCGGCGGGGATCAACTATGGCTACACCTTC.

The chain is built from TRBV30 and TRBJ1-5; maybe TRBD1 (5 bases). This CDR3 contains 14 residues. Trimming cost V 3 bases and J 1 base, with 10 bases left between them. CDR1 GTSNPN and CDR2 SVGIG come from the germline V gene (reference sequence). The CDR3 DNA reads TGTGCCTGGAGCATGGGGGGAAGCAATCAGCCCCAGCATTTT. Protein product: CAWSMGGSNQPQHF. The whole variable domain, remainder taken from reference TRBV30 and TRBJ1-5, is SQTIHQWPATLVQPVGSPLSLECTVEGTSNPNLYWYRQAAGRGLQLLFYSVGIGQISSEVPQNLSASRPQDRQFILSSKKLLLSDSGFYLCAWSMGGSNQPQHFGDGTRLSIL.

The chain employs TRBV2 and TRBJ2-3; 7 nucleotides agree with TRBD2. CDR1 is SNHLY, CDR2 FYNNEI, per germline. V lost 8 bases and J lost 6; bases outside the gene matches: 11. The CDR3 sequence is 14 residues long. The CDR3 DNA reads TGTGCCAGCTCGGTCGGACTAGTCCGGGATACGCAGTATTTT. Translated: CASSVGLVRDTQYF.

This chain uses TRBV14 with TRBJ1-1; 7 nucleotides align to TRBD1. V gave up 6 bases and J gave up 7 bases; unmatched junction bases: 8. This CDR3 spans 13 amino acids. Germline loops: CDR1 SGHDN, CDR2 FVKESK. Here the CDR3 reads CASRHRGTVEAFF. CDR3 bases: TGTGCCAGCAGACATAGAGGGACAGTTGAAGCTTTCTTT.

The V and J genes are TRBV27 and TRBJ1-1; TRBD1 matches at 9 bases. Germline V gene sequence: CDR1 MNHEY, CDR2 SMNVEV (reference sequence). The CDR3 has 17 amino acids. The V segment lost 5 bases and the J segment 5 bases; nucleotides outside the gene matches: 15. The CDR3 loop reads CASSVQGAHPDETEAFF. For the CDR3, the DNA is TGTGCCAGCAGTGTACAGGGGGCACACCCGGATGAGACTGAAGCTTTCTTT.

V is TRBV13 and J is TRBJ2-1; the match to TRBD2 covers 15 bases. Germline CDR1 is PRHDT and CDR2 is FYEKMQ (reference sequence). The V gene end was trimmed by 5 bases and the J gene end by 10 bases; junction bases not matched to a gene: 9. The CDR3 has 16 residues. The CDR3 here is CASSEERTSGGVEQFF. CDR3 DNA: TGTGCCAGCAGCGAAGAGAGGACTAGCGGGGGGGTCGAGCAGTTCTTC. Together with reference TRBV13 and TRBJ2-1, the CDR3 gives the full variable domain: AAGVIQSPRHLIKEKRETATLKCYPIPRHDTVYWYQQGPGQDPQFLISFYEKMQSDKGSIPDRFSAQQFSDYHSELNMSSLELGDSALYFCASSEERTSGGVEQFFGPGTRLTVL.

This clone was found once. The V call is TRBV19, the J call TRBJ2-1; 10 nucleotides match TRBD2. CDR3 length: 15 residues. Trimming removed 3 bases from V and 3 bases from J; junction bases left unmatched: 2. Germline CDR1 LNHDA, CDR2 SQIVND (reference sequence). The CDR3 nucleotides read TGTGCCAGTAGTATCCCTAGCGGGGGCTACAATGAGCAGTTCTTC. Amino acid sequence: CASSIPSGGYNEQFF.

This clone was counted between two and nine times. This chain connects TRBV11-2 to TRBJ1-4; no definite D call. Trimming cost V 1 base and J 3 bases, with 9 bases left between them. The CDR3 totals 15 residues. Germline values: CDR1 SGHAT, CDR2 FQNNGV. CDR3 loop: CASSLGRRANEKLFF. CDR3 bases: TGTGCCAGCAGCTTAGGGCGGAGGGCTAATGAAAAACTGTTTTTT. Combining the CDR3 with reference TRBV11-2 and TRBJ1-4 gives the whole variable domain EAGVAQSPRYKIIEKRQSVAFWCNPISGHATLYWYQQILGQGPKLLIQFQNNGVVDDSQLPKDRFSAERLKGVDSTLKIQPAKLEDSAVYLCASSLGRRANEKLFFGSGTQLSVL.

J is TRBJ1-4 and V is TRBV30, with D tentatively TRBD1 (6 bases). Germline-derived CDR1 and CDR2 are GTSNPN and SVGIG (reference sequence). This CDR3 comprises 13 residues. V dropped 1 base and J dropped 4 bases, with 7 bases sitting between them. This chain's CDR3 is CAWSGTDNEKLFF. For the CDR3, the DNA is TGTGCCTGGAGTGGGACAGATAATGAAAAACTGTTTTTT. Looking up the rest from reference TRBV30 and TRBJ1-4 gives the full variable domain: SQTIHQWPATLVQPVGSPLSLECTVEGTSNPNLYWYRQAAGRGLQLLFYSVGIGQISSEVPQNLSASRPQDRQFILSSKKLLLSDSGFYLCAWSGTDNEKLFFGSGTQLSVL.